Following are 14 T cell receptor beta chains from one sample sequenced in a study of OX40 agonist ivuxolimab in advanced cancers. TCRdb's copy holds only in-frame clones and misses some; the assay was immunoSEQ multiplex PCR. The sample shows around 68,000 clones, more than 75% of them seen only once. The material was CD4+ or CD8+ T cells sorted from blood, obtained in a trial of the OX40 agonist ivuxolimab. These receptors were taken from an adult with an advanced solid tumor such as melanoma, head and neck, liver or kidney cancer.

CDR3 region: CASSQLLLNNEQFF. In DNA, the CDR3 is TGTGCCAGCAGTCAACTACTACTTAACAATGAGCAGTTCTTC. The chain recombines TRBV2 with TRBJ2-1; D gene ambiguous. The CDR3 is made up of 14 amino acids. From germline, CDR1 is SNHLY and CDR2 FYNNEI. Deletions cut 5 bases from V and 5 bases from J, with 13 bases between.

V gene TRBV29-1 combines with J gene TRBJ2-7; D not certain. This CDR3 spans 13 amino acids. Deletions cut 7 bases from V and 6 bases from J, with 19 bases between. Per germline, CDR1 SQVTM and CDR2 ANQGSEA. DNA for the CDR3: TGCAGCGCCGGTCTGGGTTATGGAGTCGAGCAGTACTTC. Translated, it gives CSAGLGYGVEQYF.

This chain uses TRBV7-8 with TRBJ2-7; 7 bases map to TRBD2. Trimming at V came to 0 bases and at J to 3 bases, leaving 5 bases not matched to a gene. The CDR3 is 15 amino acids. Per germline, CDR1 SGHVS and CDR2 FQNEAQ. The CDR3: CASSLAGGGGYEQYF. The CDR3 coding sequence is TGTGCCAGCAGCTTAGCAGGCGGGGGAGGCTACGAGCAGTACTTC.

CDR3 sequence reads: CAISAQGQPQHF. CDR3 in DNA: TGTGCCATCAGTGCCCAGGGTCAGCCCCAGCATTTT. The V call is TRBV10-3, the J call TRBJ1-5; D possibly corresponds to TRBD1 (5 bases). V was trimmed by 4 bases and J by 6 bases, leaving 7 bases between them. This CDR3 contains 12 residues. CDR1 and CDR2 (germline): ENHRY, SYGVKD.

The chain employs TRBV13 and TRBJ1-1, with a tentative D call TRBD1 (5 bases). The CDR3 loop spans 12 amino acids. Germline lookup yields CDR1 PRHDT and CDR2 FYEKMQ (reference sequence). V lost 3 bases and J lost 7, with 9 bases in between. This CDR3 reads CASSLRGGEAFF. The CDR3 region has the DNA TGTGCCAGCAGCTTGCGGGGGGGTGAAGCTTTCTTT.

The chain couples TRBV6-5 to TRBJ1-4; D perhaps matches TRBD1 (5 bases). Germline V gene lookup returns CDR1 MNHEY and CDR2 SVGAGI. CDR3 length equals 13 residues. Trimming took off 7 bases at V and 4 bases at J, with 10 bases between the two ends. The CDR3 DNA is TGTGCCAGCACCCGGACACTTAATGAAAAACTGTTTTTT. This sequence encodes CASTRTLNEKLFF.

This clone was seen a handful of times. This chain connects TRBV6-5 to TRBJ1-5; 7 bases map to TRBD1. V gave up 5 bases and J gave up 4 bases; unmatched junction bases: 2. Per the germline V gene, CDR1 is MNHEY and CDR2 is SVGAGI. This CDR3 has 13 amino acids. CDR3 DNA: TGTGCCAGCAGTGCGGACAGGAATCAGCCCCAGCATTTT. Translating gives CASSADRNQPQHF.

The J gene is TRBJ2-1, the V gene TRBV6-6; D remains ambiguous. Trimming took off 11 bases at V and 8 bases at J, with 19 bases between the two ends. The CDR3 consists of 13 residues. Germline-derived CDR1 and CDR2 are MNHNY and SVGAGI (reference sequence). The CDR3 reads CASAHPPVDEQFF. The CDR3 nucleotides are TGTGCCTCGGCACATCCGCCGGTGGATGAGCAGTTCTTC.

This chain joins TRBV7-9 and TRBJ2-5; a weak D match, TRBD2 (6 bases). Looked up from germline, CDR1 is SEHNR and CDR2 is FQNEAQ (reference sequence). V lost 4 bases and J lost 4, with 10 bases in between. The CDR3 is 13 amino acids. CDR3 bases: TGTGCCAGCAGCTGGGGGGTGAGAGAGACCCAGTACTTC. Translated: CASSWGVRETQYF.

This chain connects TRBV5-1 to TRBJ2-3, with unresolved D. Trimming shortened V by 4 bases and J by 2 bases, and 8 bases separated the two germline ends. The CDR3 length is 13 residues. From germline, CDR1 is SGHRS and CDR2 YFSETQ. DNA for the CDR3: TGCGCCAGCAGCGTCGCGATCACAGATACGCAGTATTTT. Translation: CASSVAITDTQYF.

V usage is TRBV9 and J usage is TRBJ2-1; D possibly corresponds to TRBD2 (5 bases). V lost 0 bases and J lost 2, with 9 bases in between. The CDR3 is 15 residues long. In germline, CDR1 is SGDLS, CDR2 YYNGEE. CDR3 loop: CASSVAGTTYNEQFF. CDR3 DNA sequence: TGTGCCAGCAGCGTAGCGGGAACTACCTACAATGAGCAGTTCTTC.

This clone was picked up one time. J is TRBJ1-6 and V is TRBV2, with D possibly being TRBD1 (5 bases). CDR3 length: 19 amino acids. V lost 6 bases, J lost 9 bases, and 30 bases lay in between. Germline CDR1 SNHLY, CDR2 FYNNEI. The CDR3 sequence is CASRRWSSERHGASSPLHF. As DNA, the CDR3 is TGTGCCAGCAGGAGATGGTCAAGTGAGCGGCATGGGGCTAGTTCACCCCTCCACTTT. Full variable domain (rest looked up from reference TRBV2 and TRBJ1-6): EPEVTQTPSHQVTQMGQEVILRCVPISNHLYFYWYRQILGQKVEFLVSFYNNEISEKSEIFDDQFSVERPDGSNFTLKIRSTKLEDSAMYFCASRRWSSERHGASSPLHFGNGTRLTVT.

V is TRBV10-3 and J is TRBJ1-1; no firm D call. Germline values: CDR1 ENHRY, CDR2 SYGVKD. The V end was cut by 6 bases, the J end by 0 bases, with 8 bases between. There are 13 residues in the CDR3. The CDR3 region has the DNA TGTGCCATCAGAGGGATGGTGAACACTGAAGCTTTCTTT. This codes for CAIRGMVNTEAFF.

This clone was counted a single time. A read error may produce the germline difference seen at one junction end. The V call is TRBV7-7, the J call TRBJ2-1; TRBD2 might be the D (5 bases). The CDR3 contains 15 residues. The germline V gene encodes CDR1 SSHAT and CDR2 FNYEAQ (reference sequence). As DNA, the CDR3 is TGTGCTAGCAGCCCCGGGCCCCTCGATGGGAGTGAGCAGTTCTTC. Its protein is CASSPGPLDGSEQFF.